Listed below are T cell receptor beta chains from one sample, sequenced in a study of blood T cells in healthy people across ages. TCRdb processed the 5' RACE reads anew with MiXCR; each CDR3 protein has one entry. The profile shows about 1.6 million distinct CDR3 sequences, approximately 32% of them singletons. Sequenced input: blood. These receptors originate from a woman under 40 in good health. The CDR3 runs from the conserved cysteine through the conserved F or W. A D gene is named only where the DNA matches it firmly. Clone size is stated in some rows and not others, as once, few, many or a class when expanded.

j_call: TRBJ2-3
clone_size: .
v_call: TRBV4-1
d_call: TRBD2
cdr3_aa: CASSHVSGRALDTQYF
cdr3_nt: TGCGCCAGCAGCCACGTGAGCGGGAGGGCCTTAGATACGCAGTATTTT

j_call: TRBJ2-5
clone_size: .
v_call: TRBV6-1
d_call: TRBD2
cdr3_aa: CASSSAGLGETQYF
cdr3_nt: TGTGCCAGCAGTTCAGCGGGACTCGGGGAGACCCAGTACTTC

j_call: TRBJ2-7
clone_size: few
v_call: TRBV7-8
d_call: TRBD2
cdr3_aa: CASSPGGVRSYEQYF
cdr3_nt: TGTGCCAGCAGCCCGGGGGGGGTACGGTCCTACGAGCAGTACTTC

j_call: TRBJ1-6
clone_size: .
v_call: TRBV20-1
d_call: .
cdr3_aa: CSAIVVSSPLHF
cdr3_nt: TGCAGTGCTATTGTTGTCTCTTCACCCCTCCACTTT

j_call: TRBJ2-7
clone_size: .
v_call: TRBV27
d_call: TRBD1
cdr3_aa: CASSLSGLTGGNYEQYF
cdr3_nt: TGTGCCAGCAGTTTATCCGGGTTGACAGGGGGTAACTACGAGCAGTACTTC

j_call: TRBJ2-5
clone_size: .
v_call: TRBV7-9
d_call: .
cdr3_aa: CASSSNSGTGPYNEQYF
cdr3_nt: TGTGCCAGCAGCTCCAACTCCGGGACGGGCCCCTACAATGAGCAGTACTTC

j_call: TRBJ2-7
clone_size: few
v_call: TRBV18
d_call: .
cdr3_aa: CASSPPTAEQYF
cdr3_nt: TGTGCCAGCTCACCACCGACAGCCGAGCAGTACTTC

j_call: TRBJ2-7
clone_size: few
v_call: TRBV5-6
d_call: .
cdr3_aa: CASGLGPYGEQYF
cdr3_nt: TGTGCCAGCGGACTGGGACCCTACGGCGAGCAGTACTTC

j_call: TRBJ2-7
clone_size: once
v_call: TRBV5-1
d_call: TRBD2
cdr3_aa: CASSSRAGDSYEQYF
cdr3_nt: TGCGCCAGCAGCTCCCGAGCGGGAGACTCTTACGAGCAGTACTTC

j_call: TRBJ1-1
clone_size: .
v_call: TRBV5-1
d_call: .
cdr3_aa: CASSLELRDVANTEAFF
cdr3_nt: TGCGCCAGCAGCTTGGAGCTCCGGGATGTAGCGAACACTGAAGCTTTCTTT

j_call: TRBJ2-7
clone_size: many
v_call: TRBV7-2
d_call: .
cdr3_aa: CASSPRGNYEQYF
cdr3_nt: TGTGCCAGCAGCCCTAGGGGCAACTACGAGCAGTACTTC

j_call: TRBJ1-1
clone_size: few
v_call: TRBV30
d_call: .
cdr3_aa: CAWSEGGFLEAFF
cdr3_nt: TGTGCCTGGAGTGAAGGGGGATTCTTGGAGGCTTTCTTT

j_call: TRBJ2-5
clone_size: many
v_call: TRBV7-2
d_call: TRBD2
cdr3_aa: CASSRLASETQYF
cdr3_nt: TGTGCCAGCAGCCGACTAGCGTCAGAGACCCAGTACTTC

j_call: TRBJ2-3
clone_size: .
v_call: TRBV7-2
d_call: .
cdr3_aa: CASSLAAGSSASDTQYF
cdr3_nt: TGTGCCAGCAGCTTAGCTGCAGGGTCCTCCGCATCAGATACGCAGTATTTT

j_call: TRBJ2-1
clone_size: .
v_call: TRBV7-3
d_call: .
cdr3_aa: CASSYITAGWDEQFF
cdr3_nt: TGTGCCAGCAGCTATATTACGGCGGGGTGGGATGAGCAGTTCTTC

j_call: TRBJ2-7
clone_size: .
v_call: TRBV6-6
d_call: .
cdr3_aa: CASRPVSSVSEQYF
cdr3_nt: TGTGCCAGCAGGCCCGTGTCTAGCGTAAGCGAGCAGTACTTC

j_call: TRBJ1-4
clone_size: .
v_call: TRBV10-3
d_call: .
cdr3_aa: CAIRARQGEGLFF
cdr3_nt: TGTGCCATCAGAGCACGACAAGGGGAGGGACTGTTTTTT

j_call: TRBJ2-7
clone_size: few
v_call: TRBV7-9
d_call: .
cdr3_aa: CASSYRDAEQYF
cdr3_nt: TGTGCCAGCAGTTACAGGGACGCCGAGCAGTACTTC

j_call: TRBJ2-5
clone_size: .
v_call: TRBV2
d_call: TRBD1
cdr3_aa: CASSEARRDRGETQYF
cdr3_nt: TGTGCCAGCAGTGAAGCGCGTCGGGACAGGGGAGAGACCCAGTACTTC

j_call: TRBJ1-1
clone_size: .
v_call: TRBV6-4
d_call: .
cdr3_aa: CASSDRDNTEAFF
cdr3_nt: TGTGCCAGCAGTGACCGGGACAACACTGAAGCTTTCTTT

j_call: TRBJ2-3
clone_size: .
v_call: TRBV6-1
d_call: .
cdr3_aa: CASYPHTAGTDTQYF
cdr3_nt: TGCGCCAGCTACCCCCATACGGCGGGCACAGATACGCAGTATTTT

j_call: TRBJ1-2
clone_size: few
v_call: TRBV20-1
d_call: TRBD1
cdr3_aa: CSARDSGEGALEDYGYTF
cdr3_nt: TGCAGTGCTAGAGATTCAGGCGAGGGGGCCCTTGAGGACTATGGCTACACCTTC

j_call: TRBJ2-3
clone_size: .
v_call: TRBV7-2
d_call: TRBD2
cdr3_aa: CASSLEISGESTDTQYF
cdr3_nt: TGTGCCAGCAGCTTAGAAATTAGCGGGGAATCCACAGATACGCAGTATTTT

j_call: TRBJ1-4
clone_size: .
v_call: TRBV19
d_call: .
cdr3_aa: CASSPRGVGEKLFF
cdr3_nt: TGTGCCAGTAGCCCCCGCGGGGTAGGCGAAAAACTGTTTTTT

j_call: TRBJ2-1
clone_size: .
v_call: TRBV5-1
d_call: TRBD2
cdr3_aa: CASSARLAGGRRDEQFF
cdr3_nt: TGCGCCAGCAGCGCCAGACTAGCGGGGGGGCGTCGCGATGAGCAGTTCTTC